This TCR beta chain was captured by sequencing in a study of T cells in Graves' hyperthyroidism and ophthalmopathy. Study-wide results and limits: By a 13 V-J model, ophthalmopathy was set apart from stable hyperthyroidism.

This clonotype was seen many times. Its antigen is not known. Germline values: CDR1 GTSNPN, CDR2 SVGIG (reference sequence). V was shortened by 0 bases and J by 2 bases, with 4 bases between the two germline ends. CDR3 size: 12 residues. The source material, RNA transcripts, was used to amplify TCR beta CDR3 regions. In the first-round RT-PCR of the TCR CDR3, the HTBI primer set was used. TCRdb passed the multiplex PCR reads through MiXCR, listing each CDR3 protein once. The profile shows 550,000 to 600,000 distinct CDR3 sequences, 13% to 15% of them singletons. Ophthalmopathy patients all had a Clinical Activity Score of at least 3, a NOSPECS grade of at least 4 and disease under 3 months old.

The chain combines TRBV30 with TRBJ1-2; no firm D call. This receptor was taken from a woman aged 18-29 years with Graves' ophthalmopathy. Specimen: blood. CDR3 sequence: CAWSVQNYGYTF. In DNA form, the CDR3 reads TGTGCCTGGAGTGTACAGAACTATGGCTACACCTTC.